Listed below are T cell receptor beta chains from one sample, sequenced in a study of memory CD4+ T cells and cytomegalovirus serostatus. Profiled with immunoSEQ multiplex PCR; TCRdb holds only in-frame clones, not every one. The table shows some 30,000 clones, with around four fifths occurring only once. The sequencing sample was made of memory CD4+ T cells from blood. Receptors originate from an adult in good health and CMV-seronegative. Some clones in this sample may be carry-over from other donors' samples. CDR3s include the opening cysteine and the closing phenylalanine or tryptophan. A D gene is named only where the DNA matches it firmly. Clone size is stated in some rows and not others, as once, few, many or a class when expanded.

v_gene	d_gene	j_gene	abundance	CDR3aa	CDR3nt
TRBV2	TRBD1	TRBJ1-5	.	CASSAVTGVRQPQHF	TGTGCCAGCAGTGCCGTGACAGGGGTTCGGCAGCCCCAGCATTTT
TRBV5-1	.	TRBJ1-6	.	CASSLGSSYNSPLHF	TGCGCCAGCAGCTTGGGGAGCTCCTATAATTCACCCCTCCACTTT
TRBV11-2	.	TRBJ1-2	.	CASSGTAANYGYTF	TGTGCCAGCAGCGGGACGGCAGCTAACTATGGCTACACCTTC
TRBV7-2	TRBD1	TRBJ2-7	.	CASSLDRGFYEQYF	TGTGCCAGCAGCTTGGACAGGGGATTCTACGAGCAGTACTTC
TRBV2	.	TRBJ1-6	few	CASSATRQANSPLHF	TGTGCCAGCAGTGCGACCCGACAGGCTAATTCACCCCTCCACTTT
TRBV5-5	.	TRBJ1-2	few	CASSLIPGANYGYTF	TGTGCCAGCAGCTTGATCCCGGGGGCTAACTATGGCTACACCTTC
TRBV29-1	.	TRBJ2-5	.	CSVAHGSETQYF	TGCAGCGTTGCTCACGGGTCCGAGACCCAGTACTTC
TRBV18	TRBD1	TRBJ1-1	.	CASSPPTGGYNTEAFF	TGTGCCAGCTCACCACCGACAGGGGGCTACAACACTGAAGCTTTCTTT
TRBV29-1	.	TRBJ1-5	few	CSVEEADGQPQHF	TGCAGCGTTGAAGAAGCGGATGGTCAGCCCCAGCATTTT
TRBV6-6	.	TRBJ1-6	.	CASSSFRGNSPLHF	TGTGCCAGCAGTTCTTTTAGGGGAAATTCACCCCTCCACTTT
TRBV6-5	.	TRBJ2-5	.	CASRPAGPEGAQYF	TGTGCCAGCAGACCGGCGGGACCAGAAGGGGCCCAGTACTTC
TRBV7-6	.	TRBJ1-5	.	CASSLAYLRRGLSNQPQHF	TGTGCCAGCAGCTTAGCCTATTTACGGAGAGGGCTTAGCAATCAGCCCCAGCATTTT
TRBV6-5	TRBD1	TRBJ1-2	.	CASSRDRAYGYTF	TGTGCCAGCAGTCGAGACAGGGCCTATGGCTACACCTTC
TRBV27	.	TRBJ1-4	.	CASSSRGYGEKLFF	TGTGCCAGCAGTTCACGGGGGTACGGTGAAAAACTGTTTTTT
TRBV10-3	.	TRBJ2-3	.	CAISGSQSSTDTQYF	TGTGCCATCAGTGGAAGCCAATCTAGCACAGATACGCAGTATTTT
TRBV6-5	TRBD1	TRBJ1-2	.	CASRTGYRGGYGYTF	TGTGCCAGTCGGACAGGGTACCGAGGTGGATATGGCTACACCTTC
TRBV4-3	.	TRBJ2-3	.	CASSQRATDTQYF	TGCGCCAGCAGCCAAAGGGCAACAGATACGCAGTATTTT